This record looks at one TCR beta chain sequence and its context. The record originates from a study of immune characterization of retroperitoneal liposarcoma. TCRdb independently ran MiXCR on the PCR reads; one entry per CDR3 protein. Among just over 1,400 distinct CDR3 sequences listed, roughly 44% were seen once. The CDR3 sequence is 16 residues long. V was clipped by 6 bases and J by 2 bases; unmatched bases: 10. The sample comprised tumor tissue. The source is a female donor with retroperitoneal liposarcoma. V gene TRBV12-3 or TRBV12-4 combines with J gene TRBJ2-5; 9 bases match TRBD1. The DNA for the CDR3 is TGTGCCAGCAGCCGGACAGGGGTCCCCCAACAAGAGACCCAGTACTTC. Residues: CASSRTGVPQQETQYF.